Each of the 10 T cell receptor beta chains below was sequenced from the same sample in a study of blood T cell repertoires in COVID-19. Assay: immunoSEQ multiplex PCR; the TCRdb copy retains only in-frame clones and omits some. The table lists approximately 300,000 clones, around 87% of them singletons. The sequencing sample was made of PBMCs or T cells enriched from blood (not recorded which). All receptors come from a woman aged 30 to 39 who had recovered from COVID-19.

This clone was seen repeatedly, ten times or more. The rearrangement links TRBV27 to TRBJ1-1, with D maybe TRBD1 (6 bases). Trimming cost V 5 bases and J 0 bases, with 13 bases left between them. Germline lookup yields CDR1 MNHEY and CDR2 SMNVEV (reference sequence). The CDR3 has 15 residues. CDR3 sequence (DNA): TGTGCCAGCAGTACCGCAGGGGTCCTGAACACTGAAGCTTTCTTT. Translation gives CASSTAGVLNTEAFF.

The V gene is TRBV6-5, the J gene TRBJ1-5, with D possibly TRBD1 on 5 matching bases. The CDR3 length is 15 residues. The germline V gene has CDR1 MNHEY and CDR2 SVGAGI. V lost 6 bases to trimming and J lost 7 bases, with 19 bases between them. CDR3 in amino acids: CASRPGGGDGQPQHF. CDR3 DNA: TGTGCCAGCAGACCCGGGGGAGGGGATGGCCAGCCCCAGCATTTT.

This chain connects TRBV6-2 or TRBV6-3 to TRBJ1-6, with a possible D match to TRBD1 (5 bases). The germline V and J ends were trimmed by 5 bases and 12 bases, with 8 bases remaining between them. CDR3 length: 11 amino acids. Germline V CDR1 and CDR2: MNHEY, SVGEGT. As DNA, the CDR3 is TGTGCCAGCAGTCCGGGGGGACCCCTCCACTTT. It codes for CASSPGGPLHF.

The gene calls are TRBV5-1 and TRBJ1-1; D is perhaps TRBD1 (6 bases). Trimming left V 0 bases short and J 13 bases short, with 13 bases between. CDR3 length: 12 amino acids. The germline CDR1 and CDR2 sequences are SGHRS and YFSETQ. CDR3 bases: TGCGCCAGCAGCTTGGGTGGGACAAGTGGTTTCTTT. Translation: CASSLGGTSGFF.

This clone has just a few counts. The rearrangement links TRBV29-1 to TRBJ2-3, with a tentative D call TRBD1 (5 bases). CDR1 is SQVTM, CDR2 ANQGSEA, per germline. The CDR3 spans 14 residues. V was pared by 4 bases and J by 4 bases, with 15 bases between. The CDR3 DNA sequence: TGCAGCGTTGTTCATCAGGGTAAGGCAGATACGCAGTATTTT. This sequence encodes CSVVHQGKADTQYF.

V gene TRBV3-1 (or the pseudogene TRBV3-2) combines with J gene TRBJ1-5; weak D call: TRBD1 (5 bases). There are 14 residues in the CDR3. V was clipped by 1 base and J by 8 bases, with 12 bases between them. Germline V CDR1 and CDR2: LGHDT, YNNKEL (reference sequence). The CDR3 DNA reads TGTGCCAGCAGCCAAGGTTTGGGGGGAGAGCCCCAGCATTTT. Amino acid sequence: CASSQGLGGEPQHF.

The CDR3 nucleotides are TGTGCCAGCAGCCTGCCCCGGGGATCGGCCGGGGAGCTGTTTTTT. This encodes CASSLPRGSAGELFF. The chain couples TRBV3-1 (or the pseudogene TRBV3-2) to TRBJ2-2; D might be TRBD2 (5 bases). Per germline, CDR1 LGHDT and CDR2 YNNKEL (reference sequence). V was cut by 4 bases and J by 6 bases, with 15 bases left in between. The CDR3 runs 15 residues.

The J gene is TRBJ2-7, the V gene TRBV4-3, with 8 bases lining up with TRBD1. CDR1 is LGHNA and CDR2 is YSLEER in the germline V gene. The CDR3 has 16 amino acids. Losses at the gene ends were 0 bases for V and 2 bases for J; bases not matched to a gene: 6. The CDR3 region is CASSQDQAQGAYEQYF. CDR3 sequence (DNA): TGCGCCAGCAGCCAAGATCAGGCACAGGGGGCCTACGAGCAGTACTTC.

The chain couples TRBV7-3 to TRBJ2-5; D is possibly TRBD2 (5 bases). The CDR3 sequence is 15 residues long. V shed 3 bases and J shed 4 bases, with 15 bases lying between them. Germline CDR1 is SGHTA and CDR2 is FQGTGA. The DNA for the CDR3 is TGTGCCAGCAGCTTCCAAGCGGCGAGATCAGAGACCCAGTACTTC. Translation gives CASSFQAARSETQYF.

This clone was picked up a small number of times. V is TRBV6-2 or TRBV6-3 and J is TRBJ1-5, with 9 bases matching TRBD1. Germline V gene lookup returns CDR1 MNHEY and CDR2 SVGEGT. The CDR3 consists of 14 residues. The V gene end was trimmed by 6 bases and the J gene end by 4 bases; junction bases not matched to a gene: 4. The CDR3, as DNA: TGTGCCAGCAGCCCGGGACAGGGAAATCAGCCCCAGCATTTT. Its translation is CASSPGQGNQPQHF.